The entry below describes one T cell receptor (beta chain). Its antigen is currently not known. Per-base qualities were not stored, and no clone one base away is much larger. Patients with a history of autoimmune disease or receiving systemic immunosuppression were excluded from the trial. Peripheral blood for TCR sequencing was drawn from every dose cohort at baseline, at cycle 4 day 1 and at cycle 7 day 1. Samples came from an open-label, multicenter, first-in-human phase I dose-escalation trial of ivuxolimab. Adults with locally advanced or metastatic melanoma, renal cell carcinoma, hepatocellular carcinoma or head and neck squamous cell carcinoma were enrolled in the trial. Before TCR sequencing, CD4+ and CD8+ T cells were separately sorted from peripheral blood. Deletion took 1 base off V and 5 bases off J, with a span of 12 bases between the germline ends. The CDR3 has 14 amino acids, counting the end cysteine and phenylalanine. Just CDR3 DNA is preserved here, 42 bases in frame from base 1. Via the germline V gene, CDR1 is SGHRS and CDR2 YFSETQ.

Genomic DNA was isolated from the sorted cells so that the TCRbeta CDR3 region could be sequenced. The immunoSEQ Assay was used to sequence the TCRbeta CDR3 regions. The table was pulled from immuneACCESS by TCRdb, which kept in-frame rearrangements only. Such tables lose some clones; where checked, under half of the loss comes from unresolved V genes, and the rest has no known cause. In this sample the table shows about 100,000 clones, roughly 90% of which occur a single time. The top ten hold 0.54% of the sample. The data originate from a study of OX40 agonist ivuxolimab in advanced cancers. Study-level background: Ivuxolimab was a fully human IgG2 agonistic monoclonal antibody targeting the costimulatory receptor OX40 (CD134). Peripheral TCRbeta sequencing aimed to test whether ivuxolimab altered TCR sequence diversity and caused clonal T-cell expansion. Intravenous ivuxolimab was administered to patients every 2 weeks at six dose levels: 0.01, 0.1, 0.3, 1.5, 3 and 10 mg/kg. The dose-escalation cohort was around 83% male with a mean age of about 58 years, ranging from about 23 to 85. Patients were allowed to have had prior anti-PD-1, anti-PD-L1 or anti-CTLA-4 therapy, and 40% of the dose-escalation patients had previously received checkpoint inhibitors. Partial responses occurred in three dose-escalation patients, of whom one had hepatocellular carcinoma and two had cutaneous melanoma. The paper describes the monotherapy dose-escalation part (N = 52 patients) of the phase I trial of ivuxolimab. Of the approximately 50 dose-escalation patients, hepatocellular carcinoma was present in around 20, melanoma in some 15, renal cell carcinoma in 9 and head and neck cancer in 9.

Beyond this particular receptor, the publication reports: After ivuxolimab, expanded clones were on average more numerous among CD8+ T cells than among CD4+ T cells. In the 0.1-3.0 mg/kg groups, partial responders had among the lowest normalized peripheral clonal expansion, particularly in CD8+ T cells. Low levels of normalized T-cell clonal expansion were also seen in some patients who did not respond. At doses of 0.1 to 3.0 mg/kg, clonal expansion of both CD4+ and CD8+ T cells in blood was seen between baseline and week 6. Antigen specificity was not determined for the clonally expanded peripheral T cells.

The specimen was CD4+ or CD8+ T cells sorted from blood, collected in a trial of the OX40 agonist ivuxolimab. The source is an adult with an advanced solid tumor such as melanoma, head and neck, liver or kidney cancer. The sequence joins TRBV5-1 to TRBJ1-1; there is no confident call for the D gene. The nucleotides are TGCGCCAGCAGCTTGAGTATTGTTGGGACTGAAGCTTTCTTT. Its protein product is CASSLSIVGTEAFF.